These 25 T cell receptor beta chains came from one sample sequenced in a study of T cells in Graves' hyperthyroidism and ophthalmopathy. RNA transcripts gave rise to amplified TCR beta CDR3 regions. The HTBI primer set was used in a first-round RT-PCR of the TCR CDR3. One entry per CDR3 protein results from TCRdb running MiXCR on the multiplex PCR reads. This table holds 250,000 to 300,000 distinct CDR3 sequences, about 15% found once. Sample: blood. These receptors all stem from a woman aged 40-49 years with Graves' hyperthyroidism that later progressed to Graves' ophthalmopathy.

A few counts support this clonotype. This chain joins TRBV5-1 and TRBJ2-1, with unresolved D. This CDR3 contains 13 residues. The V end was cut by 0 bases, the J end by 13 bases, with 14 bases between. Per germline, CDR1 SGHRS and CDR2 YFSETQ. As DNA, the CDR3 is TGCGCCAGCAGCTTGGAGTTAGGGCCAGGACAGTTCTTC. It encodes CASSLELGPGQFF.

This clonotype was seen many times. The V gene is TRBV2, the J gene TRBJ2-2; 8 nucleotides line up with TRBD1. V gave up 5 bases and J gave up 6 bases; unmatched junction bases: 2. Germline V gene data show CDR1 as SNHLY and CDR2 as FYNNEI. This CDR3 has 13 residues. CDR3 DNA: TGTGCCAGCAGTCAGGGGGCCGCCGGGGAGCTGTTTTTT. It yields the protein CASSQGAAGELFF. Variable domain in full (rest from reference TRBV2 and TRBJ2-2): EPEVTQTPSHQVTQMGQEVILRCVPISNHLYFYWYRQILGQKVEFLVSFYNNEISEKSEIFDDQFSVERPDGSNFTLKIRSTKLEDSAMYFCASSQGAAGELFFGEGSRLTVL.

This clonotype was seen many times. This chain joins TRBV6-1 and TRBJ2-7; D may be TRBD1 or TRBD2 (6 bases each). V was cut by 5 bases and J by 2 bases, with 19 bases left in between. The CDR3 is made up of 16 amino acids. Germline values: CDR1 MNHNS, CDR2 SASEGT. Here the CDR3 reads CASSYPPRGRPYEQYF. In DNA form, the CDR3 reads TGTGCCAGCAGTTACCCCCCGAGGGGGAGGCCCTACGAGCAGTACTTC.

This clonotype has at least ten counts. The chain has TRBV10-3 and TRBJ2-7, with D perhaps TRBD1 (6 bases). The CDR3 sequence is 13 residues long. Germline V lookup: CDR1 ENHRY, CDR2 SYGVKD. Trimming pared 7 bases from V and 5 bases from J, leaving 15 bases between. The CDR3 loop is CAIKFDRTNEQYF. The CDR3 DNA reads as TGTGCCATCAAATTTGACAGGACCAACGAGCAGTACTTC.

The table lists this clonotype with a few counts. CDR3 protein: CASSQDPRTEKVGNIQYF. In DNA, the CDR3 is TGTGCCAGCAGCCAAGATCCGAGGACGGAAAAGGTCGGAAACATTCAGTACTTC. The chain carries TRBV4-2 and TRBJ2-4; D is uncertain. V was pared by 0 bases and J by 6 bases, with 21 bases between. Germline lookup yields CDR1 LGHNA and CDR2 YNFKEQ. The CDR3 is 18 amino acids.

This clonotype appeared many times. This chain connects TRBV28 to TRBJ1-6; D gene uncertain. Trimming shortened V by 3 bases and J by 10 bases, and 7 bases separated the two germline ends. Germline V gene sequence: CDR1 MDHEN, CDR2 SYDVKM. The length of the CDR3 is 12 residues. CDR3 sequence reads: CASSFGLSPLHF. CDR3 bases: TGTGCCAGCAGTTTCGGGTTATCACCCCTCCACTTT.

The CDR3 protein is CASSIAASSYNEQFF. The DNA for the CDR3 is TGTGCCAGTAGTATTGCGGCGAGCTCCTACAATGAGCAGTTCTTC. The rearrangement joins TRBV19 to TRBJ2-1; D unresolved. The CDR3 consists of 15 residues. In germline, CDR1 is LNHDA, CDR2 SQIVND (reference sequence). V gave up 3 bases and J gave up 0 bases, with 9 bases separating them.

The V call is TRBV30, the J call TRBJ2-4; 9 bases align to TRBD2. The CDR3 consists of 19 residues. V lost 7 bases, J lost 0 bases, and 19 bases stayed unmatched. Germline values: CDR1 GTSNPN, CDR2 SVGIG (reference sequence). CDR3 DNA sequence: TGTGCCTCGACCGCCTTGACTAGCGGTCTTCTCCTAGCCAAAAACATTCAGTACTTC. Its protein is CASTALTSGLLLAKNIQYF. The full variable domain, with the rest looked up from reference TRBV30 and TRBJ2-4, is SQTIHQWPATLVQPVGSPLSLECTVEGTSNPNLYWYRQAAGRGLQLLFYSVGIGQISSEVPQNLSASRPQDRQFILSSKKLLLSDSGFYLCASTALTSGLLLAKNIQYFGAGTRLSVL.

This clonotype was recorded at least ten times. The chain carries TRBV20-1 and TRBJ1-1; a weak D match, TRBD1 (5 bases). Deletions cut 4 bases from V and 4 bases from J, with 19 bases between. This CDR3 spans 15 amino acids. The germline gives CDR1 DFQATT, CDR2 SNEGSKA (reference sequence). CDR3 protein: CSAKGVRSGPTEAFF. The CDR3 region has the DNA TGCAGTGCTAAAGGGGTGAGGTCTGGGCCCACTGAAGCTTTCTTT.

In this sample, this clonotype turned up many times. This chain links TRBV24-1 with TRBJ2-3; the D is unclear. Germline V gene lookup returns CDR1 KGHDR and CDR2 SFDVKD. Trimming cost V 1 base and J 0 bases, with 4 bases left between them. The CDR3 is 14 residues long. The CDR3 DNA is TGTGCCACCAGTGATTTTTCCAGCACAGATACGCAGTATTTT. Protein product: CATSDFSSTDTQYF.

This clonotype was seen ten or more times. The rearrangement links TRBV20-1 to TRBJ2-7; maybe TRBD2 (5 bases). V gave up 0 bases and J gave up 3 bases, with 6 bases separating them. The CDR3 is made up of 12 amino acids. Looked up from germline, CDR1 is DFQATT and CDR2 is SNEGSKA (reference sequence). CDR3 region: CSAREGGYEQYF. The CDR3 coding sequence is TGCAGTGCTAGAGAAGGAGGCTACGAGCAGTACTTC.

The chain is built from TRBV28 and TRBJ1-2, with no clear D. Germline loops: CDR1 MDHEN, CDR2 SYDVKM. This CDR3 contains 12 residues. The ends were cut back, 5 bases at V and 6 bases at J, with 10 bases in the middle. CDR3 residues: CASSPTKDGYTF. For the CDR3, the DNA is TGTGCCAGCAGTCCTACTAAAGATGGCTACACCTTC.

As to this clonotype: This may be a read error: a much more frequent sequence differs by one nucleotide. The chain has TRBV6-1 and TRBJ2-2, with D possibly matching TRBD1 (6 bases). The CDR3 covers 15 residues. Looked up from germline, CDR1 is MNHNS and CDR2 is SASEGT. Here the CDR3 reads CAGSQQGRNTGELFF. CDR3 DNA: TGTGCCGGCAGTCAGCAGGGGAGGAACACCGGGGAGCTGTTTTTT.

Concerning this clonotype itself: A read error may explain this, as a much larger clone is one base away. The rearrangement links TRBV20-1 to TRBJ1-5, with 8 bases that match TRBD1. The CDR3 loop spans 15 amino acids. Germline V gene sequence: CDR1 DFQATT, CDR2 SNEGSKA (reference sequence). The CDR3 DNA is TGCGGTGCTAGAGACCCAGGGGGCCTCAATCAGCCCCAGCATTTT. This sequence encodes CGARDPGGLNQPQHF.

This clonotype occurred many times. V usage is TRBV30 and J usage is TRBJ2-1; TRBD1 matches at 10 bases. V was clipped by 8 bases and J by 6 bases; unmatched bases: 4. Germline V gene sequence: CDR1 GTSNPN, CDR2 SVGIG (reference sequence). The CDR3 loop spans 12 amino acids. The CDR3, as DNA: TGTGCCGGCCGGGACAGGGGCAATGAGCAGTTCTTC. Protein: CAGRDRGNEQFF.

The sample holds many counts of this clonotype. The rearrangement links TRBV20-1 to TRBJ2-7, with D possibly matching TRBD2 (6 bases). The CDR3 loop spans 15 amino acids. Trimming cost V 2 bases and J 3 bases, with 17 bases left between them. Germline values: CDR1 DFQATT, CDR2 SNEGSKA (reference sequence). The CDR3 region has the DNA TGCAGTGCTAGACGGACATGGCGGGGCCACTACGAGCAGTACTTC. Its protein is CSARRTWRGHYEQYF.

This clonotype was detected many times. The chain recombines TRBV27 with TRBJ2-4; 7 nucleotides agree with TRBD2. From germline, CDR1 is MNHEY and CDR2 SMNVEV (reference sequence). The CDR3 sequence is 11 residues long. The ends lost 3 bases at V and 12 bases at J; junction bases unmatched: 2. The CDR3 DNA sequence: TGTGCCAGCAGTTTCGGGACTAATCAGTACTTC. Its protein product is CASSFGTNQYF.

The sample holds many counts of this clonotype. This chain links TRBV29-1 with TRBJ1-1; 10 positions agree with TRBD1. The CDR3 consists of 14 residues. V shed 8 bases and J 5 bases; nucleotides not matched to a gene: 11. CDR1 is SQVTM and CDR2 is ANQGSEA in the germline V gene. The CDR3 sequence: CSSDGGQGWTEAFF. CDR3 in DNA: TGCAGCTCTGATGGGGGACAGGGGTGGACTGAAGCTTTCTTT.

In its sample, this clonotype was seen many times. The chain recombines TRBV3-1 with TRBJ2-7; D is perhaps TRBD1 (6 bases). Germline CDR1 is LGHDT and CDR2 is YNNKEL (reference sequence). Trimming took 0 bases from V and 6 from J, leaving 6 bases between them. The CDR3 sequence is 12 residues long. The CDR3 is CASSQEGGEQYF. In DNA, the CDR3 is TGTGCCAGCAGCCAAGAAGGGGGCGAGCAGTACTTC.

In this sample, this clonotype turned up many times. The chain joins TRBV18 to TRBJ1-5; D unclear. The germline V gene encodes CDR1 KGHSH and CDR2 LQKENI. The ends were cut back, 2 bases at V and 2 bases at J, with 16 bases in the middle. This CDR3 comprises 17 residues. As DNA, the CDR3 is TGTGCCAGCTCACCAATAAAGGGCACCCTCGGCAATCAGCCCCAGCATTTT. It translates to CASSPIKGTLGNQPQHF.

This clonotype has a count of ten or more. The chain uses TRBV11-2 and TRBJ1-4; no firm D call. Germline V gene sequence: CDR1 SGHAT, CDR2 FQNNGV. Deletions cut 5 bases from V and 5 bases from J, with 15 bases between. The CDR3 has 15 residues. CDR3 region: CASSPRHTANEKLFF. CDR3 nucleotide sequence: TGTGCCAGCAGCCCAAGACACACCGCCAATGAAAAACTGTTTTTT.

This clonotype was observed a few times. The genes are TRBV6-1 and TRBJ1-1; possibly TRBD1 for D (6 bases). Germline CDR1 MNHNS, CDR2 SASEGT. The CDR3 totals 12 residues. The V gene lost 5 bases and the J gene lost 7 bases, with 11 bases spanning the gap. The CDR3 nucleotides read TGTGCCAGCAGTCTCGCACAGGGTGAAGCTTTCTTT. Translated: CASSLAQGEAFF.

Many counts were recorded for this clonotype. The gene calls are TRBV11-2 and TRBJ2-7, with 12 nucleotides matching TRBD1. Germline CDR1 and CDR2: SGHAT and FQNNGV. The CDR3 extends over 15 amino acids. The junction had 8 bases not matched to a gene; V was cut back by 6 bases and J by 5 bases. The CDR3 loop reads CASRTGTGGADEQYF. The CDR3 nucleotides are TGTGCCAGCAGGACCGGGACAGGGGGCGCGGACGAGCAGTACTTC.

This clonotype was observed a handful of times. The gene calls are TRBV5-1 and TRBJ2-1, with a weak D call TRBD2 (6 bases). Germline CDR1 SGHRS, CDR2 YFSETQ. This CDR3 is 14 amino acids long. V lost 0 bases and J 9 bases, leaving 13 bases between the germline ends. The CDR3 sequence: CASSLGRALGEQFF. CDR3 DNA: TGCGCCAGCAGCTTGGGGAGGGCGCTAGGTGAGCAGTTCTTC. The whole variable domain, remainder taken from reference TRBV5-1 and TRBJ2-1, is KAGVTQTPRYLIKTRGQQVTLSCSPISGHRSVSWYQQTPGQGLQFLFEYFSETQRNKGNFPGRFSGRQFSNSRSEMNVSTLELGDSALYLCASSLGRALGEQFFGPGTRLTVL.

The gene calls are TRBV20-1 and TRBJ2-3; D is unresolved. Between the trimmed V and J ends, which lost 5 bases and 0 bases, there was a span of 12 bases. The CDR3 covers 14 residues. Germline CDR1 DFQATT, CDR2 SNEGSKA (reference sequence). CDR3 DNA: TGCAGTGCTTACAGAATTTCTAGCACAGATACGCAGTATTTT. Translating gives CSAYRISSTDTQYF.